Below, 3 T cell receptor beta chains from the same sample are listed, as sequenced in a study of T cells in Graves' hyperthyroidism and ophthalmopathy. Amplified TCR beta CDR3 regions derived from RNA transcripts. The TCR CDR3 was amplified in a first-round RT-PCR using the HTBI primer set. From the multiplex PCR reads, TCRdb called clonotypes with MiXCR, one entry per CDR3 protein. Among about 540,000 distinct CDR3 sequences listed, more than 45% were seen once. The sample consisted of peripheral blood or thyroid tissue (not recorded which). The receptors were gathered from a woman aged 18-29 years with Graves' hyperthyroidism.

This clonotype came up many times. V gene TRBV20-1 combines with J gene TRBJ1-1; D gene unclear. Trimming left V 3 bases short and J 6 bases short, with 11 bases between. Germline V gene data show CDR1 as DFQATT and CDR2 as SNEGSKA (reference sequence). This CDR3 spans 12 amino acids. The CDR3, as DNA: TGCAGTGCTAGCGTGGAGTGGGCTGAAGCTTTCTTT. It codes for CSASVEWAEAFF.

V is TRBV24-1 and J is TRBJ1-2, with D hard to call. V was shortened by 3 bases and J by 2 bases, with 12 bases between the two germline ends. Germline CDR1 is KGHDR and CDR2 is SFDVKD. The CDR3 consists of 15 residues. CDR3 bases: TGTGCCACCAGTGATCCGAGGACGGGAAACTATGGCTACACCTTC. It encodes CATSDPRTGNYGYTF.

This clonotype was found many times. The rearrangement joins TRBV6-1 to TRBJ2-5; D tentatively fits TRBD1 or TRBD2 (5 bases each). Germline values: CDR1 MNHNS, CDR2 SASEGT. V was trimmed by 6 bases and J by 0 bases, leaving 8 bases between them. CDR3 length equals 13 residues. The CDR3 DNA reads as TGTGCCAGCAGCGGGACGGACCAAGAGACCCAGTACTTC. Protein: CASSGTDQETQYF.